One and the same sample provided the 5 T cell receptor beta chains below, sequenced in a study of cytomegalovirus exposure and HLA in healthy donors. The study ran its PCR with 60 Vbeta and 13 Jbeta primers. Only in-frame clones appear in the TCRdb table, and some are missing; sequencing was by immunoSEQ multiplex PCR. The data show approximately 110,000 clones, 60% to 85% seen once. The sequenced sample was PBMCs. Receptors originate from a female donor in good health and CMV-seropositive.

The J gene is TRBJ2-7, the V gene TRBV5-1; TRBD2 matches 8 bases. CDR1 and CDR2 (germline): SGHRS, YFSETQ. CDR3 length: 16 residues. Trimming at V came to 0 bases and at J to 4 bases, leaving 9 bases not matched to a gene. CDR3 amino acids: CASSLADGRAMYEQYF. DNA for the CDR3: TGCGCCAGCAGCTTGGCCGACGGGAGGGCCATGTACGAGCAGTACTTC.

This clone was counted a single time. This rearrangement joins TRBV6-1 to TRBJ1-2, with a weak D call TRBD1 (5 bases). There are 13 residues in the CDR3. Trimming stripped 0 bases from V and 4 bases from J, with 6 bases between. Per germline, CDR1 MNHNS and CDR2 SASEGT. CDR3 sequence reads: CASSEADIYGYTF. CDR3 coding DNA: TGTGCCAGCAGTGAAGCGGACATCTATGGCTACACCTTC.

The rearrangement uses TRBV9 and TRBJ1-2; TRBD1 matches 10 bases. Germline loops: CDR1 SGDLS, CDR2 YYNGEE. CDR3 length equals 16 residues. The ends lost 4 bases at V and 4 bases at J; junction bases unmatched: 10. CDR3 sequence: CASSSRTGGISYGYTF. The CDR3 bases are TGTGCCAGCAGCTCGAGGACAGGGGGAATCTCCTATGGCTACACCTTC.

This chain connects TRBV7-9 to TRBJ2-3; 8 bases are a match to TRBD1. The V segment lost 3 bases and the J segment 0 bases; nucleotides outside the gene matches: 2. The germline gives CDR1 SEHNR, CDR2 FQNEAQ (reference sequence). This CDR3 has 15 residues. This CDR3 reads CASSFTGGSTDTQYF. The CDR3 bases are TGTGCCAGCAGCTTTACAGGGGGTAGCACAGATACGCAGTATTTT.

V is TRBV9 and J is TRBJ1-4; no clear D. Deletions cut 4 bases from V and 2 bases from J, with 12 bases between. The germline gives CDR1 SGDLS, CDR2 YYNGEE. CDR3 length equals 15 residues. In nucleotides, the CDR3 is TGTGCCAGCAGCCCCACCGCGTCTACTAATGAAAAACTGTTTTTT. It codes for CASSPTASTNEKLFF.